The entry below gives a single T cell receptor (beta chain) sequence along with its context. The V gene end was trimmed by 6 bases and the J gene end by 3 bases; junction bases not matched to a gene: 16. The germline gives CDR1 LNHDA, CDR2 SQIVND (reference sequence). This CDR3 spans 18 amino acids. These data are taken from a study of sequential checkpoint blockade in melanoma. Study-wide background: Both treatment sequences were followed by maintenance nivolumab.

Treatment of the sample: randomized to nivolumab then ipilimumab (arm A) or the reverse (arm B). Assay: immunoSEQ multiplex PCR; the TCRdb copy retains only in-frame clones and omits some. The sample yields tens of thousands of clones, roughly 76% seen once. The chain has TRBV19 and TRBJ2-7; 11 positions agree with TRBD2. The sequenced sample was CD8+ T cells sorted from blood (inferred from file names), obtained from a patient given nivolumab and ipilimumab in sequence. The sequence was obtained from a human donor with melanoma. The DNA of the CDR3 is TGTGCCAGTAGCCCGACCCTAGCGGGGGGACCTCAAGGCTACGAGCAGTACTTC. Protein: CASSPTLAGGPQGYEQYF.